This entry lists 18 T cell receptor beta chains sequenced from one sample in a study of shared clonotypes between healthy human individuals. Here immunoSEQ multiplex PCR was the method, and the copy in TCRdb shows in-frame clones only, minus some. The sample includes around 700,000 clones, roughly 78% of them seen just once. Sequencing was performed on memory CD4+ T cells sorted from blood. The subset: CD45RA-negative fraction. Receptor source: a woman in her twenties or thirties in good health.

The V and J genes are TRBV7-2 and TRBJ1-2, with D possibly being TRBD1 (5 bases). This CDR3 comprises 14 residues. The V end was cut by 1 base, the J end by 5 bases, with 11 bases between. Per germline, CDR1 SGHTA and CDR2 FQGNSA. In DNA, the CDR3 is TGTGCCAGCAGCTTAGACCGGGGCTCATATGGCTACACCTTC. Its translation is CASSLDRGSYGYTF.

This chain links TRBV9 with TRBJ1-4; TRBD1 agrees at 10 bases. The CDR3 is made up of 15 amino acids. The V gene's germline CDR1 is SGDLS and CDR2 YYNGEE. J was trimmed by 8 bases and V by 4 bases; bases with no gene match: 8. The CDR3 DNA sequence: TGTGCCAGCAGCACACGGACAGGGGGGAACGAAAAACTGTTTTTT. Protein: CASSTRTGGNEKLFF.

The CDR3 bases are TGCAGCGTGGAACATGAGAGGGAGGGTAGCACAGATACGCAGTATTTT. Amino acids: CSVEHEREGSTDTQYF. This rearrangement joins TRBV29-1 to TRBJ2-3, with 7 bases identical to TRBD2. The ends lost 6 bases at V and 0 bases at J; junction bases unmatched: 12. Germline values: CDR1 SQVTM, CDR2 ANQGSEA. The length of the CDR3 is 16 residues.

This clone has just a few counts. Distinct nucleotide sequences in the sample also encode this CDR3. V and J are TRBV5-1 and TRBJ1-5, with D perhaps matching TRBD1 (5 bases). With 0 bases removed from V and 2 bases from J, the gap between germline ends came to 9 bases. The CDR3 length is 15 residues. Germline V gene lookup returns CDR1 SGHRS and CDR2 YFSETQ. DNA for the CDR3: TGCGCCAGCAGCTTGGAAGGAGGGGGCAATCAGCCCCAGCATTTT. This encodes CASSLEGGGNQPQHF.

The chain employs TRBV30 and TRBJ2-5; D gene ambiguous. The J call may be faulty, since TRBJ2-7 better matches the DNA end. This CDR3 has 10 residues. Germline assignment: CDR1 GTSNPN and CDR2 SVGIG (reference sequence). As DNA, the CDR3 is TGTGCTTTCAAAGTAAACGAGCAGTACTTC. Amino acid sequence: CAFKVNEQYF.

This clone occurred many times. The chain recombines TRBV28 with TRBJ1-2; D ambiguous. The length of the CDR3 is 12 residues. Germline assignment: CDR1 MDHEN and CDR2 SYDVKM. Here the CDR3 reads CAVAVSNYGYTF. Written as DNA, the CDR3 is TGTGCAGTAGCCGTCTCTAACTATGGCTACACCTTC.

The CDR3 DNA reads TGTGCCAGCAGTGAAGCGCTTCGGGGCGGCTATGGCTACACCTTC. This sequence encodes CASSEALRGGYGYTF. V usage is TRBV2 and J usage is TRBJ1-2; D is perhaps TRBD1 (5 bases). The CDR3 contains 15 residues. V was clipped by 0 bases and J by 4 bases, with 12 bases between them. Germline CDR1 is SNHLY and CDR2 is FYNNEI.

The J gene is TRBJ2-5, the V gene TRBV18; TRBD2 agrees at 13 bases. The CDR3 covers 15 residues. Germline trimming cut 5 bases from V and 5 bases from J; bases unmatched to any gene: 5. Germline V lookup: CDR1 KGHSH, CDR2 LQKENI. The CDR3 DNA is TGTGCCAGCTCAATGGGACTAGCGGGATGGGAGACCCAGTACTTC. It specifies CASSMGLAGWETQYF.

The J gene is TRBJ2-1, the V gene TRBV7-9; 7 bases agree with TRBD2. The CDR3 totals 19 residues. Germline lookup yields CDR1 SEHNR and CDR2 FQNEAQ (reference sequence). After removal of 5 bases from V and 4 bases from J, the junction contained 20 bases not matched to a gene. The CDR3, as DNA: TGTGCCAGCAGCCATGGGAGGGCAAACCGGGACGGATTTTACAATGAGCAGTTCTTC. This codes for CASSHGRANRDGFYNEQFF. Variable domain in full (rest from reference TRBV7-9 and TRBJ2-1): DTGVSQNPRHKITKRGQNVTFRCDPISEHNRLYWYRQTLGQGPEFLTYFQNEAQLEKSRLLSDRFSAERPKGSFSTLEIQRTEQGDSAMYLCASSHGRANRDGFYNEQFFGPGTRLTVL.

J is TRBJ1-1 and V is TRBV4-2; D remains ambiguous. V was pared by 1 base and J by 5 bases, with 8 bases between. The CDR3 contains 13 residues. Germline CDR1 reads LGHNA; CDR2 reads YNFKEQ. Here the CDR3 reads CASSQVWDTEAFF. The CDR3 coding sequence is TGTGCCAGCAGCCAAGTGTGGGATACTGAAGCTTTCTTT.

This clone appeared a few times. This chain joins TRBV7-9 and TRBJ1-2, with TRBD1 identical over 8 bases. After removal of 4 bases from V and 8 bases from J, the junction contained 6 bases not matched to a gene. Germline lookup yields CDR1 SEHNR and CDR2 FQNEAQ (reference sequence). This CDR3 spans 13 amino acids. Here the CDR3 DNA reads TGTGCCAGCAGCTCGGACAGGGTGGGAGGCTACACCTTC. It codes for CASSSDRVGGYTF.

The J gene is TRBJ2-6, the V gene TRBV4-1, with D tentatively TRBD2 (7 bases). Germline V gives CDR1 MGHRA, CDR2 YSYEKL. The CDR3 spans 18 residues. V was cut by 4 bases and J by 1 base, with 17 bases left in between. The CDR3 DNA is TGCGCCAGCAGCCTCCGACAGGCGGGGGAATCTGGGGCCAACGTCCTGACTTTC. Translating it yields CASSLRQAGESGANVLTF.

The rearrangement links TRBV25-1 to TRBJ2-1, with TRBD2 identical over 7 bases. V dropped 2 bases and J dropped 10; count of bases not matched to a gene: 5. There are 13 residues in the CDR3. The V gene's germline CDR1 is MGHDK and CDR2 SYGVNS. This chain's CDR3 is CASSERGLSEQFF. As DNA, the CDR3 is TGTGCCAGCAGTGAAAGGGGACTATCCGAGCAGTTCTTC.

J is TRBJ1-2 and V is TRBV18; no firm D call. The ends were cut back, 0 bases at V and 0 bases at J, with 14 bases in the middle. Germline-derived CDR1 and CDR2 are KGHSH and LQKENI. CDR3 length equals 17 residues. The CDR3 region is CASSPPSDYLANYGYTF. CDR3 coding DNA: TGTGCCAGCTCACCACCGTCAGACTATTTAGCTAACTATGGCTACACCTTC.

This sequence joins TRBV28 and TRBJ1-5; 8 nucleotides line up with TRBD1. V was pared by 6 bases and J by 4 bases, with 8 bases of the junction left unmatched. This CDR3 is 15 amino acids long. Germline V CDR1 and CDR2: MDHEN, SYDVKM. The CDR3 DNA is TGTGCCAGCAGGCAATCAGGGGGCTCGAATCAGCCCCAGCATTTT. Translated, it gives CASRQSGGSNQPQHF. Variable domain in full (rest from reference TRBV28 and TRBJ1-5): DVKVTQSSRYLVKRTGEKVFLECVQDMDHENMFWYRQDPGLGLRLIYFSYDVKMKEKGDIPEGYSVSREKKERFSLILESASTNQTSMYLCASRQSGGSNQPQHFGDGTRLSIL.

The chain carries TRBV7-2 and TRBJ2-5, with 11 bases fitting TRBD1. The CDR3 contains 15 residues. V trimming: 5 bases; J trimming: 7 bases; junction bases outside the gene matches: 9. Germline loops: CDR1 SGHTA, CDR2 FQGNSA. DNA of the CDR3: TGTGCCAGCAGCAGTACGGGACAGGGGGTTGGGACCCAGTACTTC. This gives the protein CASSSTGQGVGTQYF.

This chain connects TRBV4-1 to TRBJ2-7; no firm D call. CDR1 is MGHRA and CDR2 is YSYEKL in the germline V gene. The length of the CDR3 is 18 residues. Trimming took 4 bases from V and 0 from J, leaving 22 bases between them. The CDR3 loop reads CASSLRPSELLFSYEQYF. CDR3 coding DNA: TGCGCCAGCAGCCTGCGGCCCAGCGAATTACTCTTCTCCTACGAGCAGTACTTC.

This chain connects TRBV2 to TRBJ1-5, with TRBD1 identical over 7 bases. This CDR3 comprises 15 residues. The V segment lost 7 bases and the J segment 4 bases; nucleotides outside the gene matches: 10. Germline-derived CDR1 and CDR2 are SNHLY and FYNNEI. The CDR3 region is CASNLRQGRNQPQHF. The CDR3 DNA follows: TGTGCCAGCAACCTTCGACAGGGACGAAATCAGCCCCAGCATTTT.